The 11 T cell receptor beta chains reported below all come from one sample, sequenced in a study of blood T cell repertoires in COVID-19. Using immunoSEQ multiplex PCR, the repertoire was profiled, and TCRdb retains in-frame clones only, with some absent. The sample gives hundreds of thousands of clones, approximately 88% of which show up once; 4% is in the top ten. The specimen sequenced was peripheral blood. The receptors shown here come from a woman in her fifties or sixties with active or convalescent COVID-19.

The chain has TRBV6-5 and TRBJ2-7; 12 bases line up with TRBD2. Germline CDR1 reads MNHEY; CDR2 reads SVGAGI. V dropped 10 bases and J dropped 3; count of bases not matched to a gene: 7. The CDR3 totals 14 residues. CDR3 DNA sequence: TGTGCCACCCGGACTAGCGGGACTATCTACGAGCAGTACTTC. It is translated as CATRTSGTIYEQYF.

The chain uses TRBV6-2 or TRBV6-3 and TRBJ1-2, with 7 bases identical to TRBD1. V lost 6 bases and J lost 4; bases outside the gene matches: 5. From germline, CDR1 is MNHEY and CDR2 SVGEGT. The CDR3 loop spans 13 amino acids. DNA for the CDR3: TGTGCCAGCAGCCCGGGACAGTCCTATGGCTACACCTTC. This sequence encodes CASSPGQSYGYTF.

This sequence joins TRBV11-1 and TRBJ2-3; D ambiguous. The germline V and J ends were trimmed by 5 bases and 3 bases, with 6 bases remaining between them. The CDR3 contains 12 residues. Looked up from germline, CDR1 is SGHAT and CDR2 is FQDESV (reference sequence). The CDR3 nucleotides are TGTGCCAGCAGCCCGAGTACAGATACGCAGTATTTT. It translates to CASSPSTDTQYF.

Note on this clone: At one of its ends the junction is not consistent with the germline gene, which may arise from a read error. The same CDR3 arises from other DNA sequences in this sample as well. The chain uses TRBV3-1 (or the pseudogene TRBV3-2) and TRBJ2-1; 13 positions match TRBD2. There are 15 residues in the CDR3. Germline-derived CDR1 and CDR2 are LGHDT and YNNKEL (reference sequence). CDR3 sequence: CASSRLAGGLDEQFF. In DNA form, the CDR3 reads TGCGCCAGCAGCCGACTAGCGGGAGGTTTGGATGAGCAGTTCTTC.

The rearrangement uses TRBV3-1 (or the pseudogene TRBV3-2) and TRBJ2-1, with a weak D call TRBD2 (6 bases). V was trimmed by 4 bases and J by 3 bases, leaving 10 bases between them. Germline V gene lookup returns CDR1 LGHDT and CDR2 YNNKEL (reference sequence). CDR3 size: 14 residues. CDR3 region: CASSPGDFYNEQFF. CDR3 coding DNA: TGTGCCAGCAGCCCGGGGGATTTCTACAATGAGCAGTTCTTC.

V gene TRBV4-2 combines with J gene TRBJ2-7; D is perhaps TRBD2 (5 bases). The germline V gene encodes CDR1 LGHNA and CDR2 YNFKEQ. With 0 bases removed from V and 3 bases from J, the gap between germline ends came to 12 bases. The CDR3 has 15 amino acids. The DNA of the CDR3 is TGTGCCAGCAGCCAAGACCGGCAGGCGGGCTACGAGCAGTACTTC. Its translation is CASSQDRQAGYEQYF.

The chain employs TRBV2 and TRBJ1-5, with 10 bases identical to TRBD1. This CDR3 spans 17 amino acids. V trimming: 9 bases; J trimming: 4 bases; junction bases outside the gene matches: 15. Germline CDR1 and CDR2: SNHLY and FYNNEI. The CDR3 region has the DNA TGTGCCAGTGTGCCGACAGGGGGCCAGCGGCCGAATCAGCCCCAGCATTTT. As protein: CASVPTGGQRPNQPQHF. The variable domain in full, with the rest retrieved from reference TRBV2 and TRBJ1-5, is EPEVTQTPSHQVTQMGQEVILRCVPISNHLYFYWYRQILGQKVEFLVSFYNNEISEKSEIFDDQFSVERPDGSNFTLKIRSTKLEDSAMYFCASVPTGGQRPNQPQHFGDGTRLSIL.

The V and J genes are TRBV13 and TRBJ1-6; TRBD1 aligns across 8 bases. There are 17 residues in the CDR3. After removal of 6 bases from V and 7 bases from J, the junction contained 14 bases not matched to a gene. In germline, CDR1 is PRHDT, CDR2 FYEKMQ (reference sequence). CDR3 sequence reads: CASSFNKQTGVNSPLHF. CDR3 coding DNA: TGTGCCAGCAGTTTCAACAAGCAGACAGGGGTAAATTCACCCCTCCACTTT.

V usage is TRBV7-9 and J usage is TRBJ2-7, with 11 bases aligning to TRBD1. The J segment lost 7 bases and the V segment lost 3 bases, leaving 8 bases of the junction unmatched. CDR1 SEHNR and CDR2 FQNEAQ come from the germline V gene (reference sequence). The CDR3 has 15 amino acids. CDR3 protein: CASSFLPGQGVEQYF. CDR3 in DNA: TGTGCCAGCAGCTTCCTCCCGGGACAGGGGGTTGAGCAGTACTTC. The full variable domain, with the rest looked up from reference TRBV7-9 and TRBJ2-7, is DTGVSQNPRHKITKRGQNVTFRCDPISEHNRLYWYRQTLGQGPEFLTYFQNEAQLEKSRLLSDRFSAERPKGSFSTLEIQRTEQGDSAMYLCASSFLPGQGVEQYFGPGTRLTVT.

The gene calls are TRBV19 and TRBJ2-2; D gene unclear. CDR3 length: 11 amino acids. The V gene lost 10 bases and the J gene lost 6 bases, with 9 bases spanning the gap. Germline assignment: CDR1 LNHDA and CDR2 SQIVND (reference sequence). The chain's CDR3 is CAIREAGELFF. The CDR3 DNA reads TGTGCCATACGAGAGGCCGGGGAGCTGTTTTTT.

V is TRBV18 and J is TRBJ2-7; D possibly corresponds to TRBD2 (5 bases). With 2 bases removed from V and 3 bases from J, the gap between germline ends came to 11 bases. Germline lookup yields CDR1 KGHSH and CDR2 LQKENI. The CDR3 is made up of 14 amino acids. The CDR3 loop reads CASSPRGYDYEQYF. The DNA for the CDR3 is TGTGCCAGCTCACCAAGAGGGTACGACTACGAGCAGTACTTC.